What follows are 27 T cell receptor beta chains derived from one specimen sequenced in a study of T-cell reconstitution after alpha-beta-depleted transplantation in children. TCRbeta library preparation incorporated unique molecular identifiers. TCRdb processed the PCR reads anew with MiXCR; each CDR3 protein has one entry. This table holds over 200,000 distinct CDR3 sequences, approximately 8.4% found once. The specimen comprised PBMCs, mostly from graft donor cells, sampled 360 days after TCRalphabeta/CD19-depleted stem cell transplant. These receptor sequences come from a male patient between 2 and 9 years old who had a stem cell transplant for acute myeloid leukemia, so the T cells may come from the graft donor.

The sample holds a few counts of this clonotype. V gene TRBV12-3 or TRBV12-4 combines with J gene TRBJ1-2, with D unclear. V shed 5 bases and J shed 3 bases, with 19 bases lying between them. The CDR3 has 16 amino acids. This CDR3 is CASSHRRSEGYYGYTF. The CDR3 DNA follows: TGTGCCAGCAGTCATCGACGGAGCGAGGGTTACTATGGCTACACCTTC.

This clonotype showed up many times. The V gene is TRBV5-1, the J gene TRBJ2-5, with TRBD2 matching 8 bases. Trimming cost V 5 bases and J 2 bases; bases outside gene matches: 8. The germline gives CDR1 SGHRS, CDR2 YFSETQ. The CDR3 sequence is 15 residues long. CDR3 nucleotide sequence: TGCGCCAGCAGGCGGACTAGCCCCCTACAAGAGACCCAGTACTTC. It encodes CASRRTSPLQETQYF.

This clonotype was detected ten times or more. This sequence joins TRBV5-1 and TRBJ2-7; the D is unclear. The CDR3 length is 13 residues. Trimming took off 0 bases at V and 5 bases at J, with 9 bases between the two ends. Germline CDR1 SGHRS, CDR2 YFSETQ. CDR3 nucleotide sequence: TGCGCCAGCAGCTTGGACACCATACACGAGCAGTACGTC. As protein: CASSLDTIHEQYV.

The sample holds a few counts of this clonotype. This chain uses TRBV5-1 with TRBJ2-2, with D hard to call. From germline, CDR1 is SGHRS and CDR2 YFSETQ. CDR3 length equals 15 residues. The germline V and J ends were trimmed by 2 bases and 5 bases, with 13 bases remaining between them. The CDR3 reads CASSFRPWATGELFF. CDR3 bases: TGCGCCAGCAGCTTTCGACCTTGGGCAACCGGGGAGCTGTTTTTT.

This clonotype was counted at least ten times. The chain couples TRBV2 to TRBJ2-7; D assignment may be TRBD1 or TRBD2 (5 bases each). Trimming left V 6 bases short and J 3 bases short, with 15 bases between. The CDR3 consists of 14 residues. Germline CDR1 SNHLY, CDR2 FYNNEI. The CDR3 here is CASSFRDGSYEQYV. The CDR3 bases are TGTGCCAGCAGCTTCCGGGACGGAAGCTACGAGCAGTACGTC.

The chain has TRBV7-3 and TRBJ2-5, with TRBD2 as a possible D gene (5 bases). This CDR3 has 15 residues. V was cut by 2 bases and J by 2 bases, with 12 bases left in between. Germline CDR1 reads SGHTA; CDR2 reads FQGTGA. The DNA for the CDR3 is TGTGCCAGCAGCTTATTCCCCGGACTTCAAGAGACCCAGTACTTC. The encoded protein is CASSLFPGLQETQYF.

The table lists this clonotype with many counts. This rearrangement joins TRBV27 to TRBJ2-6, with D perhaps TRBD2 (6 bases). The germline V and J ends were trimmed by 7 bases and 0 bases, with 22 bases remaining between them. This CDR3 contains 19 residues. Germline CDR1 reads MNHEY; CDR2 reads SMNVEV (reference sequence). The CDR3 region has the DNA TGTGCCAGCACCTCTTTATTGAGGGGACTCAGCTCTGGGGCCAACGTCCTGACTTTC. Protein product: CASTSLLRGLSSGANVLTF.

This clonotype has just one count. A much more abundant neighbour one base away suggests this may be a read error. A read error is likely, as this CDR3 ends without the conserved phenylalanine or tryptophan. The chain is built from TRBV20-1 and TRBJ2-5; D is possibly TRBD2 (6 bases). CDR1 and CDR2 from the germline V gene are DFQATT and SNEGSKA (reference sequence). Trimming shortened V by 4 bases and J by 4 bases, and 19 bases separated the two germline ends. The CDR3 has 15 amino acids. CDR3 in amino acids: CSAKELALMGETQYY. For the CDR3, the DNA is TGCAGTGCTAAAGAACTAGCTCTTATGGGAGAGACCCAGTACTAC.

The chain is built from TRBV10-3 and TRBJ2-5, with 8 nucleotides matching TRBD2. Germline V gene data show CDR1 as ENHRY and CDR2 as SYGVKD. Losses at the gene ends were 3 bases for V and 10 bases for J; bases not matched to a gene: 16. This CDR3 is 16 amino acids long. CDR3 bases: TGTGCCATCAGTGATCTGGCTAGCGGGCTCGGGTTAGGCCAGTACTTC. Its translation: CAISDLASGLGLGQYF.

This clonotype has only a few counts. The chain has TRBV25-1 and TRBJ2-2; D gene uncertain. Trimming stripped 0 bases from V and 7 bases from J, with 9 bases between. Germline assignment: CDR1 MGHDK and CDR2 SYGVNS. The CDR3 spans 14 residues. The DNA of the CDR3 is TGTGCCAGCAGTGAATATATTCGGAGCGGGGAGCTGTTTTTT. Encoded protein: CASSEYIRSGELFF.

Notes on this clonotype: Its ends do not fully match the called genes, so a read error is possible. In DNA, the CDR3 is TGTGCCAGCAGCGCCGATCCTCGACAGGGGCGGGAGCAGCACTTC. Translating it yields CASSADPRQGREQHF. This chain links TRBV9 with TRBJ2-7; tentatively, D is TRBD1 (8 bases). The CDR3 loop spans 15 amino acids. CDR1 and CDR2 (germline): SGDLS, YYNGEE.

This clonotype was recorded many times. The gene calls are TRBV20-1 and TRBJ2-5; D not certain. V was shortened by 5 bases and J by 3 bases, with 16 bases between the two germline ends. The germline CDR1 and CDR2 sequences are DFQATT and SNEGSKA (reference sequence). The CDR3 spans 14 residues. The CDR3 DNA reads TGCAGTGCTCGGAAAGGAAGACCCGAAGAGACCCAGTACTTC. Amino acids: CSARKGRPEETQYF.

This clonotype was counted at least ten times. The V and J genes are TRBV5-1 and TRBJ1-1; D is uncertain. CDR1 is SGHRS, CDR2 YFSETQ, per germline. V was shortened by 3 bases and J by 1 base, with 10 bases between the two germline ends. This CDR3 has 14 residues. CDR3 DNA sequence: TGCGCCAGCAGCTACCTGGACGGGAACACTGAAGCTTTCTTT. It codes for CASSYLDGNTEAFF.

The chain links TRBV18 to TRBJ2-5; 12 nucleotides match TRBD2. The CDR3 consists of 16 residues. Per the germline V gene, CDR1 is KGHSH and CDR2 is LQKENI. V lost 1 base, J lost 4 bases, and 4 bases stayed unmatched. The CDR3 loop is CASSPRETSGGETQYF. The CDR3 nucleotides read TGTGCCAGCTCACCACGGGAGACTAGCGGGGGAGAGACCCAGTACTTC. The entire variable domain, with the rest obtained from reference TRBV18 and TRBJ2-5, is as follows: NAGVMQNPRHLVRRRGQEARLRCSPMKGHSHVYWYRQLPEEGLKFMVYLQKENIIDESGMPKERFSAEFPKEGPSILRIQQVVRGDSAAYFCASSPRETSGGETQYFGPGTRLLVL.

This chain uses TRBV4-3 with TRBJ2-1, with TRBD1 matching 8 bases. The CDR3 loop spans 20 amino acids. V gave up 10 bases and J gave up 7 bases; unmatched junction bases: 30. Germline assignment: CDR1 LGHNA and CDR2 YSLEER. CDR3 bases: TGCGCCAACCCTCTAACCCAGGGGGCAAAAAGGTGGTACCAACAGAATGAGCAGTTCTTC. Protein: CANPLTQGAKRWYQQNEQFF.

Only a few counts were recorded for this clonotype. The chain combines TRBV28 with TRBJ2-7; 10 bases agree with TRBD1. Germline trimming cut 3 bases from V and 6 bases from J; bases unmatched to any gene: 8. The CDR3 extends over 15 amino acids. CDR1 and CDR2 from the germline V gene are MDHEN and SYDVKM. In DNA form, the CDR3 reads TGTGCCAGCAGTTTCTCGGACAGGGGGGAATTCGAGCAGTACTTC. Its protein is CASSFSDRGEFEQYF.

This clonotype was counted at least ten times. The chain employs TRBV5-1 and TRBJ2-1, with 9 bases that match TRBD1. The V and J ends lost 6 bases and 7 bases, in that order; junction bases with no gene match: 17. CDR3 length equals 17 residues. The germline gives CDR1 SGHRS, CDR2 YFSETQ. CDR3 amino acids: CASTQGAPQGARNEQFF. CDR3 in DNA: TGCGCCAGCACCCAAGGGGCCCCACAGGGGGCGCGGAATGAGCAGTTCTTC.

This clonotype was observed at least ten times. The genes are TRBV12-3 or TRBV12-4 and TRBJ1-3; tentatively, D is TRBD1 (6 bases). Trimming removed 6 bases at V and 0 bases at J, with 12 bases between. This CDR3 spans 15 amino acids. In DNA, the CDR3 is TGTGCCAGCAGAGGACAGTCCCTCTCTGGAAACACCATATATTTT. Amino acid sequence: CASRGQSLSGNTIYF.

This clonotype was counted many times. This chain connects TRBV29-1 to TRBJ1-2; D is ambiguous. This CDR3 has 13 amino acids. Trimming removed 0 bases from V and 0 bases from J, with 5 bases in between. The germline CDR1 and CDR2 sequences are SQVTM and ANQGSEA. The CDR3 spells CSVEEYSNYGYTF. The CDR3 region has the DNA TGCAGCGTTGAAGAATATTCTAACTATGGCTACACCTTC.

J is TRBJ2-1 and V is TRBV5-1, with D tentatively TRBD2 (5 bases). This CDR3 contains 13 residues. CDR1 and CDR2 (germline): SGHRS, YFSETQ. V dropped 0 bases and J dropped 10 bases, with 11 bases sitting between them. The DNA for the CDR3 is TGCGCCAGCAGCTTGGTTCGGGGTGACGAGCAGTTCTTC. This translates into CASSLVRGDEQFF.

The J gene is TRBJ1-1, the V gene TRBV18; 7 bases are a match to TRBD1. V shed 3 bases, J shed 7 bases, and the junction held 8 bases outside the gene matches. CDR3 size: 14 residues. Germline-derived CDR1 and CDR2 are KGHSH and LQKENI. Here the CDR3 DNA reads TGTGCCAGCTCACCCCAACAGGGGCGACTTGAAGCTTTCTTT. Encoded protein: CASSPQQGRLEAFF.

In its sample, this clonotype was seen a few times. This rearrangement joins TRBV3-1 to TRBJ1-2; D ambiguous. The ends were cut back, 0 bases at V and 8 bases at J, with 13 bases in the middle. This CDR3 contains 14 residues. CDR1 and CDR2 from the germline V gene are LGHDT and YNNKEL (reference sequence). CDR3 sequence reads: CASSQDRVPRGYTF. The CDR3 coding sequence is TGTGCCAGCAGCCAAGATAGAGTCCCACGGGGCTACACCTTC.

The table lists this clonotype with many counts. The chain is built from TRBV12-3 or TRBV12-4 and TRBJ2-7, with 11 bases that match TRBD1. The trim removed 0 bases at V and 6 bases at J, leaving 1 base unmatched. The CDR3 sequence is 14 residues long. As DNA, the CDR3 is TGTGCCAGCAGTTTAGCCGGGACAGGGGGCGAGCAGTACTTC. Its protein is CASSLAGTGGEQYF.

This clonotype was seen repeatedly, ten times or more. The chain employs TRBV12-3 or TRBV12-4 and TRBJ2-2; TRBD2 is a possible D gene (5 bases). The V gene lost 5 bases and the J gene lost 5 bases, with 15 bases spanning the gap. The CDR3 is 15 amino acids. CDR3 region: CASSGPKGVTGELFF. CDR3 coding DNA: TGTGCCAGCAGTGGTCCAAAGGGAGTAACCGGGGAGCTGTTTTTT.

This clonotype was seen at least ten times. CDR3 sequence: CASSLTGTGFYNSPLHF. For the CDR3, the DNA is TGTGCCAGCAGCCTGACCGGGACAGGGTTCTATAATTCACCCCTCCACTTT. This chain links TRBV4-2 with TRBJ1-6, with TRBD1 identical over 9 bases. CDR3 size: 17 residues. CDR1 LGHNA and CDR2 YNFKEQ come from the germline V gene. V shed 4 bases and J 3 bases; nucleotides not matched to a gene: 7.

This clonotype was recorded at least ten times. V gene TRBV4-3 combines with J gene TRBJ2-2, with TRBD1 as a possible D gene (6 bases). Trimming removed 1 base from V and 8 bases from J, with 11 bases in between. The germline CDR1 and CDR2 sequences are LGHNA and YSLEER. The CDR3 sequence is 14 residues long. The CDR3 region has the DNA TGCGCCAGCAGCCAAGGGGGGCGTGCTGGGGAGCTGTTTTTT. Translated, it gives CASSQGGRAGELFF.

This clonotype was picked up many times. The CDR3 nucleotides are TGCAGCGTTGCCCCAAGGTCTACTTCCTACGAGCAGTACTTC. Residues: CSVAPRSTSYEQYF. The chain recombines TRBV29-1 with TRBJ2-7; D gene ambiguous. V lost 4 bases, J lost 1 base, and 14 bases lay in between. The germline gives CDR1 SQVTM, CDR2 ANQGSEA. The CDR3 sequence is 14 residues long.